The 4 T cell receptor beta chains below come from one sample, sequenced in a study of CD8+CD57+ T cells in acquired aplastic anemia. The use of genomic DNA as template underpinned the TCR beta VDJ and CDR3 profiling. TCRdb processed the reads anew with MiXCR; each CDR3 protein has one entry. The table lists roughly 64,000 distinct CDR3 sequences, around 50% of them singletons. The sample was sorted CD4+, CD8+, or CD8+CD57+ T cells (not recorded which) from PBMCs. Receptors were obtained from a human donor in good health, serving as a control.

To note about this clonotype: Germline and junction disagree at one end, which may indicate a read error. This chain uses TRBV29-1 with TRBJ2-5, with 8 nucleotides matching TRBD2. CDR3 length equals 13 residues. The V gene's germline CDR1 is SQVTM and CDR2 ANQGSEA. The CDR3 is CSVEDQRSGSIDF. The CDR3 DNA reads TGCAGCGTTGAAGATCAACGGAGCGGGAGTATCGACTTC.

This clonotype was detected only once. A read error is possible here, since a much larger clone lies one base away. The chain carries TRBV5-1 and TRBJ2-1; either TRBD1 or TRBD2 may fit D (5 bases each). The CDR3 runs to 16 residues. CDR1 and CDR2 (germline): SGHRS, YFSETQ. The CDR3: CASSLAKAGSYNERFF. The CDR3 DNA reads TGCGCCAGCAGCTTGGCCAAGGCAGGGAGCTACAATGAGCGGTTCTTC. Filled out from reference TRBV5-1 and TRBJ2-1, the complete variable domain reads KAGVTQTPRYLIKTRGQQVTLSCSPISGHRSVSWYQQTPGQGLQFLFEYFSETQRNKGNFPGRFSGRQFSNSRSEMNVSTLELGDSALYLCASSLAKAGSYNERFFGPGTRLTVL.

The chain carries TRBV29-1 and TRBJ2-7, with D tentatively TRBD2 (7 bases). The CDR3 extends over 12 amino acids. Trimming stripped 2 bases from V and 5 bases from J, with 10 bases between. The germline V gene has CDR1 SQVTM and CDR2 ANQGSEA. The CDR3 here is CSVERGGDEQYF. The CDR3 DNA follows: TGCAGCGTTGAACGCGGGGGCGACGAGCAGTACTTC.

The chain couples TRBV28 to TRBJ2-2, with 12 positions matching TRBD1. Trimming took 6 bases from V and 6 from J; bases not matched to a gene: 5. CDR3 length: 15 amino acids. Germline V gene lookup returns CDR1 MDHEN and CDR2 SYDVKM. DNA for the CDR3: TGTGCCAGCAGAAGGGACAGGGGGCTCCCCGGGGAGCTGTTTTTT. Residues: CASRRDRGLPGELFF.